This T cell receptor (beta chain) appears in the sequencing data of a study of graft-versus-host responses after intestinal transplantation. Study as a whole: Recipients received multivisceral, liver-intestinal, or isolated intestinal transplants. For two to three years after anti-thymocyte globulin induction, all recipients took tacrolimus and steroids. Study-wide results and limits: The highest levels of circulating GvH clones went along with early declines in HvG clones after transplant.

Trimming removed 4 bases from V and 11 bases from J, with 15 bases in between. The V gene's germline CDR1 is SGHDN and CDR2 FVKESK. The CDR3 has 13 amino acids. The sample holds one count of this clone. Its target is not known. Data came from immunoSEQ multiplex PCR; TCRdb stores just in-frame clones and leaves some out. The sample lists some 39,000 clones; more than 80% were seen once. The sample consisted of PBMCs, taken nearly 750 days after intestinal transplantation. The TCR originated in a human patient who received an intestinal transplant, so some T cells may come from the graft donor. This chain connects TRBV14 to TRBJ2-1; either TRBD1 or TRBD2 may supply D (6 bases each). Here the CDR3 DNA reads TGTGCCAGCAGCCTAGACAGGAGGGCTAAGCAGTTCTTC. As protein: CASSLDRRAKQFF.